The T cell receptor (beta chain) described here comes from a study of monozygotic twins with inflammatory bowel disease. Study results and caveats: Nothing supported a single strong signal or clonotype that was associated with IBD.

The germline V gene has CDR1 LNHDA and CDR2 SQIVND (reference sequence). The CDR3 consists of 12 residues. One entry per CDR3 protein, without DNA, is what TCRdb gives after re-calling the 5' RACE reads. The ten most abundant clones cover 7.5% to 8% of a sample with about 210,000 distinct CDR3 sequences. On this clonotype: Antigen: not known.

The gene calls are TRBV19 and TRBJ1-4. Sequencing was carried out using blood. The TCR sequence derives from a human donor with ulcerative colitis or Crohn's disease, or a healthy co-twin of an affected twin (not recorded which). This CDR3 is CASSIGREKLFF.